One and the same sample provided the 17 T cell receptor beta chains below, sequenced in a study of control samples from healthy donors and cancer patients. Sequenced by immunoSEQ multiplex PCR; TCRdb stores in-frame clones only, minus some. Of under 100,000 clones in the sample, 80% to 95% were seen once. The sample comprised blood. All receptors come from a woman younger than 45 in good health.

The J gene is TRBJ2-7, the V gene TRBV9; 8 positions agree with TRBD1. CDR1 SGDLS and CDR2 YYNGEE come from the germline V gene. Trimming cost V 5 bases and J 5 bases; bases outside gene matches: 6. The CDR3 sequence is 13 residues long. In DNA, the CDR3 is TGTGCCAGCAGTGGACAGGGTATCCACGAGCAGTACTTC. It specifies CASSGQGIHEQYF.

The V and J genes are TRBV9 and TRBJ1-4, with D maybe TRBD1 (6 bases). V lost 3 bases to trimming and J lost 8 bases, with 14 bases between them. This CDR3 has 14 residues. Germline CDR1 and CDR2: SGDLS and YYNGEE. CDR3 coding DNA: TGTGCCAGCAGCGCGACACAGGGCGGAGAAAAACTGTTTTTT. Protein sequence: CASSATQGGEKLFF.

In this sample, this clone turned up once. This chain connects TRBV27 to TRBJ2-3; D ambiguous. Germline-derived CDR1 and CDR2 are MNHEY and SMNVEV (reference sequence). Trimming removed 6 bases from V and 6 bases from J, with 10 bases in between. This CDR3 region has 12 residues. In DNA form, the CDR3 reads TGTGCCAGCAGGTCGGGTATGGATACGCAGTATTTT. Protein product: CASRSGMDTQYF.

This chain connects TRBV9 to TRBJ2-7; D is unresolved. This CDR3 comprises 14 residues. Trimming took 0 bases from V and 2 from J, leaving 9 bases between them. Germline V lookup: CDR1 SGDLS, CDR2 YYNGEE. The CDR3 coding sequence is TGTGCCAGCAGCGTAGATCAAACAGCCTACGAGCAGTACTTC. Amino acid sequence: CASSVDQTAYEQYF. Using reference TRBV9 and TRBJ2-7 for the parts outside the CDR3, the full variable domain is DSGVTQTPKHLITATGQRVTLRCSPRSGDLSVYWYQQSLDQGLQFLIQYYNGEERAKGNILERFSAQQFPDLHSELNLSSLELGDSALYFCASSVDQTAYEQYFGPGTRLTVT.

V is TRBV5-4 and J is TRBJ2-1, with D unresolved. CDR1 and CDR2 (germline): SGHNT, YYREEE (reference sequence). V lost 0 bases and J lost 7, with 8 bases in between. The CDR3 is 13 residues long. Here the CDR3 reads CASSLEVLNEQFF. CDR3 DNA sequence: TGTGCCAGCAGCTTGGAAGTGTTAAATGAGCAGTTCTTC.

The CDR3 is CASSYYGQGSDSPLHF. Written as DNA, the CDR3 is TGTGCCAGCAGTTACTACGGACAGGGGAGCGATTCACCCCTCCACTTT. The V and J genes are TRBV6-6 and TRBJ1-6; 9 bases agree with TRBD1. CDR1 is MNHNY and CDR2 is SVGAGI in the germline V gene (reference sequence). The CDR3 totals 16 residues. J was trimmed by 8 bases and V by 1 base; bases with no gene match: 6.

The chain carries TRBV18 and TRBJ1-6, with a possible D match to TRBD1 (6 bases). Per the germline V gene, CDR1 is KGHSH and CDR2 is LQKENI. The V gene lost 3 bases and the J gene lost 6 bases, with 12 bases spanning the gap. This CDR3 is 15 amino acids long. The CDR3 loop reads CASSPTGSGNSPLHF. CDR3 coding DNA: TGTGCCAGCTCACCTACAGGGTCGGGTAATTCACCCCTCCACTTT.

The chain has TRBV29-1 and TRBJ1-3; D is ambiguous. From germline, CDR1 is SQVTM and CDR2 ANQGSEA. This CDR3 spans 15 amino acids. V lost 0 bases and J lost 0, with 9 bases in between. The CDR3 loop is CSVEDRGSSGNTIYF. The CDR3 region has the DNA TGCAGCGTTGAAGATCGAGGGAGCTCTGGAAACACCATATATTTT.

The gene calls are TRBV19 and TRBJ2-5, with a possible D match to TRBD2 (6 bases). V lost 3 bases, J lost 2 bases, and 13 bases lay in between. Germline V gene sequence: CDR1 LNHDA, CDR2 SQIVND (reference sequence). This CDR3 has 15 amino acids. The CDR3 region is CASSINGGGQETQYF. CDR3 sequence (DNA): TGTGCCAGTAGTATTAACGGCGGAGGGCAAGAGACCCAGTACTTC. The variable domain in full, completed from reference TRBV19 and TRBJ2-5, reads DGGITQSPKYLFRKEGQNVTLSCEQNLNHDAMYWYRQDPGQGLRLIYYSQIVNDFQKGDIAEGYSVSREKKESFPLTVTSAQKNPTAFYLCASSINGGGQETQYFGPGTRLLVL.

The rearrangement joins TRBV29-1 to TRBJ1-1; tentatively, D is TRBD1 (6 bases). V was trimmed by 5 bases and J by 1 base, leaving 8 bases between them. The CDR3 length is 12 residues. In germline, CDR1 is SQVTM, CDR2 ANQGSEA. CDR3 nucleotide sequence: TGCAGCGTTCGGGGGCGGAACACTGAAGCTTTCTTT. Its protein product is CSVRGRNTEAFF.

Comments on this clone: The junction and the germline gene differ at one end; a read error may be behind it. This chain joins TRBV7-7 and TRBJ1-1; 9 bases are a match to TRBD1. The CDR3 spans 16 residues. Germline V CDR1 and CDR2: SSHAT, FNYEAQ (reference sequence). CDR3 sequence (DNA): TGTGCTAGCAGCTTGGGGGACAGGGAAAGATCGACTGAAGCTTTCTTT. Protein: CASSLGDRERSTEAFF.

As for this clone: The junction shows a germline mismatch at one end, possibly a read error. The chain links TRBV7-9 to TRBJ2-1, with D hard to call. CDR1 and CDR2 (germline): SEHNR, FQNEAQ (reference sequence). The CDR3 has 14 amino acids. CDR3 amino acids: CANSFWSSYNEQFF. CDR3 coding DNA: TGTGCCAACAGCTTCTGGAGCTCCTACAATGAGCAGTTCTTC. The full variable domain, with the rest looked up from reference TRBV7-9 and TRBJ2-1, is DTGVSQNPRHKITKRGQNVTFRCDPISEHNRLYWYRQTLGQGPEFLTYFQNEAQLEKSRLLSDRFSAERPKGSFSTLEIQRTEQGDSAMYLCANSFWSSYNEQFFGPGTRLTVL.

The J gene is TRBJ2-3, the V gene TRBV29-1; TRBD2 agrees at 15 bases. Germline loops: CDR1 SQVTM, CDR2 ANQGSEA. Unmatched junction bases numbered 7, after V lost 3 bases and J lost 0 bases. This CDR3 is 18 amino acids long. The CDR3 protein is CSVEGLAGGWRSTDTQYF. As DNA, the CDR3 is TGCAGCGTTGAGGGACTAGCGGGAGGCTGGAGAAGCACAGATACGCAGTATTTT.

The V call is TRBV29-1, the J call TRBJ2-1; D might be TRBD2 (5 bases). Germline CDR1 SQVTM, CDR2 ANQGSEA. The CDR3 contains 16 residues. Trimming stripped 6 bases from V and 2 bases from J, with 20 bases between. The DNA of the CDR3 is TGCAGCGTAGGCAGCAACGCGGGTGGAACCTACAATGAGCAGTTCTTC. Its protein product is CSVGSNAGGTYNEQFF.

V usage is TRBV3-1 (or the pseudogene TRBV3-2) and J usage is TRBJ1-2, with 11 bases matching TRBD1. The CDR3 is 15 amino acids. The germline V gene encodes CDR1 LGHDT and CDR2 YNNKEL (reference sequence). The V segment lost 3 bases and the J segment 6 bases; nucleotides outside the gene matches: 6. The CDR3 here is CASSQTDRGRDGYTF. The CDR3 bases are TGTGCCAGCAGCCAGACGGACAGGGGGCGGGATGGCTACACCTTC.

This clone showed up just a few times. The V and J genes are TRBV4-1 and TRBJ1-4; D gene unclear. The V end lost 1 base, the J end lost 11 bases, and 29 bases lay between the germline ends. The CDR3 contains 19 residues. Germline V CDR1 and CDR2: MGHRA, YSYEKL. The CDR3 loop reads CASSQGKPGLTFSKPKLFF. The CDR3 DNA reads TGCGCCAGCAGCCAAGGAAAACCGGGCCTTACCTTTTCGAAGCCTAAACTGTTTTTT.

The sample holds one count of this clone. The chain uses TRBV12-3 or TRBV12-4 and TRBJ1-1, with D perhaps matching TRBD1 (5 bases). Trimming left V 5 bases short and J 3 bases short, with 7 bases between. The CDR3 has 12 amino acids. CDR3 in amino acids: CASSPGDTEAFF. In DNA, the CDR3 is TGTGCCAGCAGTCCGGGGGACACTGAAGCTTTCTTT.